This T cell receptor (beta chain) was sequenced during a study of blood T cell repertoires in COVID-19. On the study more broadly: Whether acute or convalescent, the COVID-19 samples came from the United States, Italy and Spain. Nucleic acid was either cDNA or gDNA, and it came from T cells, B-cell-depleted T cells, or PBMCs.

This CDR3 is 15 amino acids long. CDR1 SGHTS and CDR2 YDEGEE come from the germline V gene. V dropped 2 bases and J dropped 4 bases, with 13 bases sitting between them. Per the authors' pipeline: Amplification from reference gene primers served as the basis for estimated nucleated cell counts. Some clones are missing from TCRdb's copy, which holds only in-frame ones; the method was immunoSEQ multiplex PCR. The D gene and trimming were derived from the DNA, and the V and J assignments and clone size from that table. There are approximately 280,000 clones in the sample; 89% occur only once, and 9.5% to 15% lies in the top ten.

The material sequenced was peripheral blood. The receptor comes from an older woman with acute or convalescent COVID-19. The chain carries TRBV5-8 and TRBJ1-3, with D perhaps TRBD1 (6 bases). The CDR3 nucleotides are TGTGCCAGCAGCTTACAGGGCACAGGCGGAAACACCATATATTTT. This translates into CASSLQGTGGNTIYF.